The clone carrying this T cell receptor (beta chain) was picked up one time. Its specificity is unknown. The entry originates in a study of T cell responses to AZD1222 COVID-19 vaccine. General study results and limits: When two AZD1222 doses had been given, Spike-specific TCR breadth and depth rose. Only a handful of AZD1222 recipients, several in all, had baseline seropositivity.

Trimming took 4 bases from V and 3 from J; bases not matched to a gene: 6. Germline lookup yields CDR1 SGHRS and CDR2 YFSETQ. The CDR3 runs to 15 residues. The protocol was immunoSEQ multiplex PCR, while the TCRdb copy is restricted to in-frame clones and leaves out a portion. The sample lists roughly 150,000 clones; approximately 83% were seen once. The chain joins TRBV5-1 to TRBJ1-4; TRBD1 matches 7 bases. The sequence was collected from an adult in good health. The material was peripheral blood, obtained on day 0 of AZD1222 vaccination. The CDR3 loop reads CASSVLQGPNEKLFF. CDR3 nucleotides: TGCGCCAGCAGCGTTTTACAGGGGCCTAATGAAAAACTGTTTTTT.